This TCR beta chain derives from a study of OX40 agonist ivuxolimab in advanced cancers. Assay used: immunoSEQ multiplex PCR; TCRdb lists only in-frame clones, some missing. The table records approximately 130,000 clones, 85% to 95% of them present only once. Comment on this clone: Its antigen is currently unknown.

Study results and caveats: It was not determined which antigens were specifically recognized by the peripheral T cells that had undergone clonal expansion.

The V gene's germline CDR1 is MGHRA and CDR2 YSYEKL. Trimming took 5 bases from V and 8 from J; bases not matched to a gene: 7. The CDR3 consists of 13 residues. The V call is TRBV4-1, the J call TRBJ1-2, with 8 bases identical to TRBD1. This TCR came from an adult with an advanced solid tumor such as melanoma, head and neck, liver or kidney cancer. This specimen consisted of CD4+ or CD8+ T cells sorted from blood, obtained in a trial of the OX40 agonist ivuxolimab. In nucleotides, the CDR3 is TGCGCCAGCAGCGCCGGACAGGGACAAGGCTACACCTTC. This translates into CASSAGQGQGYTF.